Listed below are T cell receptor beta chains from one sample, sequenced in a study of shared clonotypes between healthy human individuals. Sequencing was performed with immunoSEQ multiplex PCR; in TCRdb, only in-frame clones are kept and a portion is missing. The sample lists approximately 110,000 clones, approximately 70% occurring once. Sequencing was done on a sample of memory CD8+ T cells sorted from blood. These TCRs come from a woman in her twenties or thirties in good health. CDR3s include the opening cysteine and the closing phenylalanine or tryptophan. A D gene is named only where the DNA matches it firmly. A clone size is listed for some rows: how often the clone was seen (once, few, many), or a class if it is expanded.

V	size	D	J	DNA	CDR3
TRBV28	few	NA	TRBJ1-4	TGTGCCAGCAGTTTTTTGCCAGCAACTAATGAAAAACTGTTTTTT	CASSFLPATNEKLFF
TRBV4-1	NA	NA	TRBJ1-5	TGCGCCAGCAGCGTTACAGGGACTCAGCCCCAGCATTTT	CASSVTGTQPQHF
TRBV9	NA	TRBD2	TRBJ2-7	TGTGCCAGCAGCGTAGAAGGGCTAGCGGGCGCCTACGAGCAGTACTTC	CASSVEGLAGAYEQYF
TRBV6-1	many	TRBD1	TRBJ2-7	TGTGCCAGCAGTGAAGCACAGGGGGGCTCCTACGAGCAGTACTTC	CASSEAQGGSYEQYF
TRBV18	NA	NA	TRBJ1-1	TGTGCCACCTTAGGCCAGGTGAACACTGAAGCTTTCTTT	CATLGQVNTEAFF
TRBV10-3	NA	TRBD1	TRBJ2-7	TGTGCCATCAGTGAGTCTTTGGACAGGGTCCAGCAGTACTTC	CAISESLDRVQQYF
TRBV2	NA	TRBD2	TRBJ2-7	TGTGCCAGCAATTTCCCATCGGCGGGAGAAGGTCAGTACTTC	CASNFPSAGEGQYF
TRBV6-1	NA	TRBD1	TRBJ2-7	TGTGCCAGCAGTGTCAGTACCGGGACAGGGCATTCCTACGAGCAGTACTTC	CASSVSTGTGHSYEQYF
TRBV27	NA	NA	TRBJ2-4	TGTGCCAGCAGTTTACCGGGGCTAGCCAAAAACATTCAGTACTTC	CASSLPGLAKNIQYF
TRBV7-8	NA	NA	TRBJ2-2	TGTGCCAGCAGCCCCCTCGTGGCAATGAACACCGGGGAGCTGTTTTTT	CASSPLVAMNTGELFF
TRBV5-5	NA	NA	TRBJ2-5	TGTGCCAGCAGCTTGGTGTGGGACCAAGGGGCCCAGTACTTC	CASSLVWDQGAQYF
TRBV2	NA	NA	TRBJ2-3	TGTGCCAGCAACCTTAAGCGGCAGGGATCAGATACGCAGTATTTT	CASNLKRQGSDTQYF
TRBV6-4	many	TRBD2	TRBJ2-3	TGTGCCAGCAGTGAGGGACTAGCCGCAGATACGCAGTATTTT	CASSEGLAADTQYF
TRBV28	NA	TRBD1	TRBJ1-1	TGTGCCAGCACTACTACCCCGGGACAGTTGAACACTGAAGCTTTCTTT	CASTTTPGQLNTEAFF
TRBV27	large	NA	TRBJ1-4	TGTGCCAGCAGCGATGGCGGGGGGCTCGAAAAACTGTTTTTT	CASSDGGGLEKLFF
TRBV6-1	NA	TRBD1	TRBJ1-1	TGTGCCAGCAGTGAAGCAGAGGATGGGACAGGAAGAGCTTTCTTT	CASSEAEDGTGRAFF
TRBV4-1	NA	NA	TRBJ2-1	TGCGCCAGCAGCCATGCGAACAACAATGAGCAGTTCTTC	CASSHANNNEQFF
TRBV7-9	NA	TRBD2	TRBJ2-5	TGTGCCAGCAGCCAATTAGCGGGAGGGCCGTTTGAGACCCAGTACTTC	CASSQLAGGPFETQYF
TRBV4-1	NA	NA	TRBJ1-1	TGCGCCAGCAGCCTATTTTCAGGAGCGAACACTGAAGCTTTCTTT	CASSLFSGANTEAFF
TRBV5-6	NA	TRBD1	TRBJ1-1	TGTGCCAGCAGCTTTGGGACAGGGGTTTCTACTGAAGCTTTCTTT	CASSFGTGVSTEAFF